This paragraph covers one TCR beta chain sequence. A far more abundant clone sits one base away, making this likely a read error. The sample is drawn from a study of shared clonotypes between healthy human individuals. The CDR3 extends over 15 amino acids. CDR1 is SGHRS, CDR2 YFSETQ, per germline. V was clipped by 1 base and J by 4 bases; unmatched bases: 7. TCRdb keeps only in-frame clones here, not all; method: immunoSEQ multiplex PCR. The sample has about 490,000 clones, over 70% seen once. The V and J genes are TRBV5-1 and TRBJ2-7, with 8 bases lining up with TRBD1. Material for sequencing was PBMCs. This clonotype was sampled from a woman aged 40 to 50 in good health. Some clones in this sample may be carry-over from other donors' samples. CDR3: CASSLSGQGVYEQYF. Written as DNA, the CDR3 is TGCGCCAGCAGCTTGTCAGGACAGGGAGTATACGAGCAGTACTTC.